The clone carrying this T cell receptor beta chain showed up just once. Trimming removed 5 bases at V and 2 bases at J, with 7 bases between. Germline CDR1 is SGHNT and CDR2 is YENEEA. This CDR3 is built from 13 residues. Original handling: Reference gene primer amplification yielded estimated nucleated cell counts. TCRdb keeps only in-frame clones here, not all; method: immunoSEQ multiplex PCR. V and J calls and clone size are as listed in that table; D and trimming were resolved from the DNA. There are 250,000 to 350,000 clones in the sample; about 81% occur only once, and over 1.3% lies in the top ten. This sample stems from a study of blood T cell repertoires in COVID-19.

Material: peripheral blood. The chain has TRBV11-3 and TRBJ1-3, with D hard to call. This TCR derives from a human donor with COVID-19, enrolled during active disease. The donor label of this sample is uncertain. The CDR3 DNA reads as TGTGCCAGCAGCCAGAGGACTGGAAACACCATATATTTT. As protein: CASSQRTGNTIYF.